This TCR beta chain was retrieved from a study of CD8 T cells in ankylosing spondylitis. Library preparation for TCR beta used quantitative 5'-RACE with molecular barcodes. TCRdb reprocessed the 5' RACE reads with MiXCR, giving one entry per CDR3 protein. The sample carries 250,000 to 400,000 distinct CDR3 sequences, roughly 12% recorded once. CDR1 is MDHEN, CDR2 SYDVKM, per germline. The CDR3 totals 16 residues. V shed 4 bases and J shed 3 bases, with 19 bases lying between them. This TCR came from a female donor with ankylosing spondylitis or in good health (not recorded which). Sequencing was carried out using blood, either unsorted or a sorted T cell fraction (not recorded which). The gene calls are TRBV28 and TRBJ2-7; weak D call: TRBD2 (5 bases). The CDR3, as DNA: TGTGCCAGCAGTTCTCCGGAGGCACGGCCTATCTACGAGCAGTACTTC. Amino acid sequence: CASSSPEARPIYEQYF.